The 25 T cell receptor beta chains listed next were all sequenced from one sample in a study of T cell responses to AZD1222 COVID-19 vaccine (dated by TCRdb to the early 2020s). The library came from the immunoSEQ multiplex PCR assay. TCRdb stores this immuneACCESS table with in-frame sequences only. Part of the clones is absent; in the studies checked, under half of the shortfall reflects unresolved V genes, and no reason is known for the rest. The sample table records 90,000 to 150,000 clones; around 84% of these occur just once. The ten most abundant clones make up more than 6.5% of the sample. The time point label of this sample denotes: baseline before first vaccination. Specimen: peripheral blood, collected on day 0 of AZD1222 vaccination. These receptors were obtained from an adult in good health.

This clone was seen a few times. The V and J genes are TRBV7-8 and TRBJ2-2; possibly TRBD2 for D (6 bases). Trimming shortened V by 4 bases and J by 7 bases, and 7 bases separated the two germline ends. The CDR3 spans 12 residues. From germline, CDR1 is SGHVS and CDR2 FQNEAQ. The CDR3 loop is CASSWEDGELFF. In DNA, the CDR3 is TGTGCCAGCAGCTGGGAGGACGGGGAGCTGTTTTTT. Variable domain in full (rest from reference TRBV7-8 and TRBJ2-2): GAGVSQSPRYKVAKRGQDVALRCDPISGHVSLFWYQQALGQGPEFLTYFQNEAQLDKSGLPSDRFFAERPEGSVSTLKIQRTQQEDSAVYLCASSWEDGELFFGEGSRLTVL.

In regard to this clone: A read error may account for a junction end that differs from germline. The chain carries TRBV28 and TRBJ2-2; 12 nucleotides align to TRBD2. Germline V gives CDR1 MDHEN, CDR2 SYDVKM. CDR3 length: 18 amino acids. The CDR3 sequence: CASILASGGVLNTGELFF. CDR3 sequence (DNA): TGTGCCAGCATTTTAGCTAGCGGGGGGGTCCTGAACACCGGGGAGCTGTTTTTT.

The V gene is TRBV5-5, the J gene TRBJ1-4; 7 bases fit TRBD1. Trimming cost V 0 bases and J 4 bases; bases outside gene matches: 12. This CDR3 is built from 18 residues. The germline V gene encodes CDR1 SGHKS and CDR2 YYEKEE (reference sequence). CDR3: CASSLGGPGQSFNEKLFF. For the CDR3, the DNA is TGTGCCAGCAGCTTGGGGGGACCGGGACAGAGTTTTAATGAAAAACTGTTTTTT.

The V gene is TRBV19, the J gene TRBJ1-5, with 10 bases aligning to TRBD1. The V gene's germline CDR1 is LNHDA and CDR2 SQIVND (reference sequence). The trim removed 3 bases at V and 4 bases at J, leaving 12 bases unmatched. There are 18 residues in the CDR3. CDR3 amino acids: CASSMPWDRGPVNQPQHF. CDR3 DNA: TGTGCCAGTAGTATGCCGTGGGACAGGGGACCCGTAAATCAGCCCCAGCATTTT.

The rearrangement links TRBV10-1 to TRBJ2-6, with 9 bases identical to TRBD1. The CDR3 sequence is 16 residues long. The V gene end was trimmed by 6 bases and the J gene end by 4 bases; junction bases not matched to a gene: 7. Germline assignment: CDR1 WNHNN and CDR2 SYGVQD (reference sequence). CDR3 in amino acids: CASSPGQGTGANVLTF. DNA for the CDR3: TGCGCCAGCAGCCCAGGACAGGGGACCGGGGCCAACGTCCTGACTTTC.

In this sample, this clone turned up a few times. The chain is built from TRBV2 and TRBJ2-7; D unclear. CDR1 is SNHLY and CDR2 is FYNNEI in the germline V gene. This CDR3 is built from 13 residues. V was trimmed by 8 bases and J by 4 bases, leaving 15 bases between them. The CDR3 sequence is CASAPVFDYEQYF. The CDR3 bases are TGTGCCAGCGCACCCGTTTTTGATTACGAGCAGTACTTC.

The chain's CDR3 is CASSSTGTAGNTIYF. CDR3 nucleotides: TGCGCCAGCAGCTCTACCGGGACGGCTGGAAACACCATATATTTT. The V and J genes are TRBV5-1 and TRBJ1-3; D might be TRBD1 (5 bases). The V end lost 3 bases, the J end lost 2 bases, and 12 bases lay between the germline ends. CDR3 size: 15 residues. Germline-derived CDR1 and CDR2 are SGHRS and YFSETQ.

This chain uses TRBV28 with TRBJ2-7, with D possibly being TRBD2 (6 bases). With 5 bases removed from V and 2 bases from J, the gap between germline ends came to 13 bases. CDR1 is MDHEN and CDR2 is SYDVKM in the germline V gene. The CDR3 runs 14 residues. The CDR3: CASSPWGEAYEQYF. For the CDR3, the DNA is TGTGCCAGCAGTCCATGGGGGGAAGCCTACGAGCAGTACTTC. Full variable domain (outside the CDR3, taken from reference TRBV28 and TRBJ2-7): DVKVTQSSRYLVKRTGEKVFLECVQDMDHENMFWYRQDPGLGLRLIYFSYDVKMKEKGDIPEGYSVSREKKERFSLILESASTNQTSMYLCASSPWGEAYEQYFGPGTRLTVT.

The chain recombines TRBV7-2 with TRBJ2-4; tentative D call: TRBD2 (5 bases). The V and J ends lost 1 base and 5 bases respectively, with 15 bases between them. CDR1 is SGHTA and CDR2 is FQGNSA in the germline V gene. The CDR3 consists of 16 residues. CDR3 region: CASSLGARAAENIQYF. In nucleotides, the CDR3 is TGTGCCAGCAGCTTAGGGGCCCGCGCAGCGGAAAACATTCAGTACTTC. Together with reference TRBV7-2 and TRBJ2-4, the CDR3 gives the full variable domain: GAGVSQSPSNKVTEKGKDVELRCDPISGHTALYWYRQSLGQGLEFLIYFQGNSAPDKSGLPSDRFSAERTGGSVSTLTIQRTQQEDSAVYLCASSLGARAAENIQYFGAGTRLSVL.

V is TRBV5-8 and J is TRBJ2-3, with 7 bases identical to TRBD2. This CDR3 has 15 amino acids. The ends lost 2 bases at V and 3 bases at J; junction bases unmatched: 6. Germline assignment: CDR1 SGHTS and CDR2 YDEGEE. The CDR3 sequence: CASSFWQGGTDTQYF. Written as DNA, the CDR3 is TGTGCCAGCAGCTTTTGGCAGGGAGGGACAGATACGCAGTATTTT.

The V call is TRBV7-2, the J call TRBJ2-4, with 7 bases identical to TRBD2. The CDR3 extends over 14 amino acids. CDR1 and CDR2 (germline): SGHTA, FQGNSA. V lost 5 bases, J lost 8 bases, and 9 bases stayed unmatched. As DNA, the CDR3 is TGTGCCAGCAGCCTTCGACTAGCTAAGGACATTCAGTACTTC. This translates into CASSLRLAKDIQYF. Drawing the rest from reference TRBV7-2 and TRBJ2-4, the complete variable domain is GAGVSQSPSNKVTEKGKDVELRCDPISGHTALYWYRQSLGQGLEFLIYFQGNSAPDKSGLPSDRFSAERTGGSVSTLTIQRTQQEDSAVYLCASSLRLAKDIQYFGAGTRLSVL.

The chain has TRBV4-2 and TRBJ1-1; D is ambiguous. CDR1 is LGHNA, CDR2 YNFKEQ, per germline. V gave up 4 bases and J gave up 4 bases, with 16 bases separating them. There are 15 residues in the CDR3. The CDR3, as DNA: TGTGCCAGCAGCCTTTCGGGAATGGGTAGCACTGAAGCTTTCTTT. This gives the protein CASSLSGMGSTEAFF.

The chain uses TRBV19 and TRBJ2-3, with 7 bases aligning to TRBD2. V gave up 1 base and J gave up 2 bases; unmatched junction bases: 6. The CDR3 contains 16 residues. Germline CDR1 LNHDA, CDR2 SQIVND (reference sequence). The CDR3 nucleotides are TGTGCCAGTAGTATAGCCGCTAGCGGAGCCACAGATACGCAGTATTTT. Encoded protein: CASSIAASGATDTQYF. Supplemented by reference TRBV19 and TRBJ2-3, the full variable domain reads DGGITQSPKYLFRKEGQNVTLSCEQNLNHDAMYWYRQDPGQGLRLIYYSQIVNDFQKGDIAEGYSVSREKKESFPLTVTSAQKNPTAFYLCASSIAASGATDTQYFGPGTRLTVL.

This clone turned up a few times. The chain links TRBV7-2 to TRBJ2-1; weak D call: TRBD1 (7 bases). CDR3 length: 16 amino acids. From germline, CDR1 is SGHTA and CDR2 FQGNSA. V lost 5 bases and J 0 bases, leaving 14 bases between the germline ends. The CDR3: CASSARDSSSYNEQFF. CDR3 bases: TGTGCCAGCAGCGCGCGGGACAGCAGCTCCTACAATGAGCAGTTCTTC.

The rearrangement links TRBV6-1 to TRBJ1-1, with D possibly TRBD1 on 5 matching bases. Per germline, CDR1 MNHNS and CDR2 SASEGT. V lost 1 base and J 6 bases, leaving 12 bases between the germline ends. The CDR3 is made up of 14 amino acids. DNA for the CDR3: TGTGCCAGCAGTGAAGAGGGGTTTAACGCTGAAGCTTTCTTT. Translation: CASSEEGFNAEAFF.

This clone has only one observation. The chain has TRBV5-5 and TRBJ1-3; D might be TRBD1 (6 bases). Germline V gene lookup returns CDR1 SGHKS and CDR2 YYEKEE (reference sequence). The CDR3 has 14 amino acids. V was cut by 0 bases and J by 3 bases, with 7 bases left in between. CDR3 sequence (DNA): TGTGCCAGCAGCTTGGGGGGGCTTGGAAACACCATATATTTT. It specifies CASSLGGLGNTIYF.

The V and J genes are TRBV3-1 (or the pseudogene TRBV3-2) and TRBJ1-4; D ambiguous. V lost 5 bases, J lost 0 bases, and 7 bases lay in between. Per germline, CDR1 LGHDT and CDR2 YNNKEL (reference sequence). This CDR3 spans 14 amino acids. CDR3 DNA: TGTGCCAGCAGCGCTGTAACAACTAATGAAAAACTGTTTTTT. Protein product: CASSAVTTNEKLFF.

This chain uses TRBV12-3 or TRBV12-4 with TRBJ1-1; D is ambiguous. The CDR3 contains 12 residues. Deletions cut 4 bases from V and 6 bases from J, with 9 bases between. The CDR3 coding sequence is TGTGCCAGCAGTTCTTTTTTTCCTGAAGCTTTCTTT. Its protein is CASSSFFPEAFF.

The chain is built from TRBV4-2 and TRBJ2-5, with D possibly being TRBD1 (6 bases). The V gene lost 3 bases and the J gene lost 4 bases, with 9 bases spanning the gap. There are 13 residues in the CDR3. Germline lookup yields CDR1 LGHNA and CDR2 YNFKEQ. CDR3 residues: CASSQGQVETQYF. The DNA for the CDR3 is TGTGCCAGCAGCCAGGGACAAGTAGAGACCCAGTACTTC.

The J gene is TRBJ1-5, the V gene TRBV30, with a weak D call TRBD1 (6 bases). The CDR3 totals 13 residues. CDR1 and CDR2 (germline): GTSNPN, SVGIG (reference sequence). Trimming took off 2 bases at V and 9 bases at J, with 14 bases between the two ends. The CDR3 DNA sequence: TGTGCCTGGAGTCCCGGTAAAGGGGGGCCCCAGCATTTT. It is translated as CAWSPGKGGPQHF.

This clone was detected once. The genes are TRBV10-3 and TRBJ2-2; 9 bases line up with TRBD1. The CDR3 contains 15 residues. After removal of 6 bases from V and 3 bases from J, the junction contained 5 bases not matched to a gene. The germline V gene encodes CDR1 ENHRY and CDR2 SYGVKD. The CDR3 loop reads CAIRWTGVDTGELFF. The CDR3 nucleotides read TGTGCCATCAGATGGACAGGGGTTGACACCGGGGAGCTGTTTTTT.

J is TRBJ1-3 and V is TRBV18, with D unclear. Trimming took off 5 bases at V and 11 bases at J, with 16 bases between the two ends. Germline assignment: CDR1 KGHSH and CDR2 LQKENI. This CDR3 has 13 amino acids. As DNA, the CDR3 is TGTGCCAGCTCAACTCTGGAGGCCGGGGCCATATATTTT. It translates to CASSTLEAGAIYF.

This sequence joins TRBV5-1 and TRBJ2-2, with D perhaps matching TRBD1 or TRBD2 (5 bases each). Trimming shortened V by 4 bases and J by 6 bases, and 10 bases separated the two germline ends. The CDR3 extends over 13 amino acids. The germline V gene has CDR1 SGHRS and CDR2 YFSETQ. CDR3 sequence (DNA): TGCGCCAGCAGCCCGGGGCTGCCCGGGGAGCTGTTTTTT. Encoded protein: CASSPGLPGELFF.

This clone has only one observation. The V gene is TRBV6-5, the J gene TRBJ1-2; D is unresolved. Between the trimmed V and J ends, which lost 0 bases and 2 bases, there was a span of 7 bases. Germline lookup yields CDR1 MNHEY and CDR2 SVGAGI. CDR3 length equals 14 residues. CDR3 coding DNA: TGTGCCAGCAGTTACTCAGGAGGGAACTATGGCTACACCTTC. Amino acid sequence: CASSYSGGNYGYTF.

This clone was seen only once. The gene calls are TRBV6-2 or TRBV6-3 and TRBJ1-2, with D perhaps matching TRBD1 (5 bases). The CDR3 consists of 15 residues. Trimming cost V 7 bases and J 10 bases, with 25 bases left between them. The germline V gene has CDR1 MNHEY and CDR2 SVGEGT. The CDR3 bases are TGTGCCAGCATCCCATCAGCCGGGACCTGGGGTTCCTACACCTTC. Protein sequence: CASIPSAGTWGSYTF.